This is a list of T cell receptor beta chains from one sample in a study of control samples from healthy donors and cancer patients. Profiled with immunoSEQ multiplex PCR; TCRdb holds only in-frame clones, not every one. The table records fewer than 45,000 clones, roughly 90% of them present only once. Source material: PBMCs. The source of these receptors is a woman aged 40 to 55 with head and neck cancer. CDR3s include the opening cysteine and the closing phenylalanine or tryptophan.

j_call,v_call,cdr3_aa
TRBJ1-1,TRBV6-5,CASSYSSGGSEAFF
TRBJ2-7,TRBV27,CASSFPSPLAGGPVEQYF
TRBJ1-3,TRBV6-5,CASSLTGVGNTIYF
TRBJ2-7,TRBV18,CASSLQGQGGSYEQYF
TRBJ1-3,TRBV18,CASSPVDNPGNTIYF
TRBJ2-2,TRBV5-1,CASSWGAAGAGELFF
TRBJ1-2,TRBV27,CASSLSLNRRGYTF
TRBJ1-4,TRBV27,CASSSHRGPNEKLFF
TRBJ2-5,TRBV5-4,CASSPQTGGGETQYF
TRBJ1-6,TRBV18,CASSPAGWALHF
TRBJ2-5,TRBV30,CAWDPLNSGFGETQYF
TRBJ1-2,TRBV7-9,CASSTNTGKGGYTF
TRBJ1-1,TRBV20-1,CSASQLGGVGAEAFF
TRBJ2-5,TRBV2,CARGNRLETQYF
TRBJ1-2,TRBV29-1,CSVGGRGSQNYGYTF
TRBJ1-6,TRBV10-2,CASSSRESGNSPLHF
TRBJ1-1,TRBV5-4,CASSSEGLTEAFF
TRBJ2-7,TRBV11-2,CASSLQRGAGDEQYF
TRBJ2-3,TRBV27,CASSPQGSDTQYF
TRBJ1-1,TRBV11-1,CASSSRWRGVNTEAFF
TRBJ2-2,TRBV5-1,CASSLTDRVGELFF
TRBJ2-5,TRBV7-9,CASSLASTRRQETQYF
TRBJ2-7,TRBV5-4,CASSLDPAGVVYEQYF
TRBJ2-7,TRBV28,CASSLSLGTSGRYEQYF
TRBJ2-2,TRBV27,CASSFPATSGRIGELFF
TRBJ1-2,TRBV19,CASSTMRGHSGYTF
TRBJ1-1,TRBV5-4,CASSLDRGSNTEAFF
TRBJ2-4,TRBV5-1,CASSLGGPENIQYF
TRBJ2-7,TRBV27,CASSLGFGGYEQYF
TRBJ2-7,TRBV7-9,CASSPGLRTYEQYF
TRBJ2-1,TRBV5-1,CASSSTGTRYSNEQFF
TRBJ1-1,TRBV27,CASSLSRVAEAFF
TRBJ1-2,TRBV6-6,CASSLTPGQGNYGYTF
TRBJ2-3,TRBV2,CASSENVPRDTQYF
TRBJ1-6,TRBV6-5,CASSYRQYNSPLHF
TRBJ1-2,TRBV18,CASSPQDYGYTF
TRBJ2-7,TRBV19,CATSPRDSYEQYF
TRBJ1-5,TRBV30,CAWTADGGNQPQHF
TRBJ1-1,TRBV29-1,CSARGQPTEAFF
TRBJ1-5,TRBV2,CASSGTGSGGQPQHF
TRBJ2-2,TRBV5-1,CASSLGLYRGNTGELFF
TRBJ1-2,TRBV5-6,CASSLNLRMGGYTF
TRBJ1-1,TRBV19,CASSKGEGAGTEAFF
TRBJ2-7,TRBV29-1,CSVEANYEQYF
TRBJ2-1,TRBV27,CASTQGGRRQFF
TRBJ1-3,TRBV18,CASSPPNQGPRLSRNTIYF
TRBJ2-7,TRBV5-1,CASSLGGRGNEQYF
TRBJ1-3,TRBV19,CATHREAGNTIYF
TRBJ1-3,TRBV10-3,CAISDTQGLLHSGNTIYF
TRBJ1-1,TRBV19,CASILRRGGLMNTEAFF
TRBJ1-6,TRBV11-2,CASSFGTGLNNSPLHF
TRBJ1-2,TRBV19,CASSIPMGQGQGYTF
TRBJ1-2,TRBV6-1,CASSELSKGRGNYGYTF